This T cell receptor beta chain emerged from a study of T-cell memory formation after mild COVID-19. Study-wide background: Across donors, TCR clusters were largely donor specific. Study results and limitations: A second wave expanding day 15 to 37 was CD4+-biased; contracting clones were balanced. Within pre-infection memory, some responding clones were found, suggesting cross-reactive memory joined. Among contracting clones, CD4+ were mainly CM/EM and CD8+ enriched in EMRA.

The CDR3 length is 16 residues. CDR1 and CDR2 from the germline V gene are SGHTA and FQGNSA. V lost 1 base to trimming and J lost 2 bases, with 11 bases between them. In TCRdb, the 5' RACE reads were re-called with MiXCR into one record per CDR3 protein. The profile shows a few hundred thousand distinct CDR3 sequences, around 27% of them singletons. With regard to this clonotype: What it binds is unknown.

The J gene is TRBJ2-2, the V gene TRBV7-2; tentative D call: TRBD1 (7 bases). This receptor was taken from an adult woman who had mild COVID-19 (a few samples of this study predate the infection). Cell type and time point are not known. What was sequenced was PBMCs or a T cell subset sorted from them (not recorded which). CDR3 in amino acids: CASSLVGGGNTGELFF. CDR3 sequence (DNA): TGTGCCAGCAGCTTAGTAGGAGGGGGCAACACCGGGGAGCTGTTTTTT.